The source of this T cell receptor beta chain is a study of T cells in Graves' hyperthyroidism and ophthalmopathy. This clonotype was picked up many times. RNA transcripts yielded amplified TCR beta CDR3 regions. A set of HTBI primers served as the primers for a first-round RT-PCR of the TCR CDR3. TCRdb independently ran MiXCR on the multiplex PCR reads; one entry per CDR3 protein. The sample includes more than 300,000 distinct CDR3 sequences, about 18% of them seen just once. These patients, aged 18 to 65, had recently diagnosed hyperthyroidism lasting under 2 months. PBMCs were obtained from 9 to 10 ml fresh peripheral blood. Trimming stripped 7 bases from V and 4 bases from J, with 25 bases between. This CDR3 is 17 amino acids long. Germline V lookup: CDR1 MDHEN, CDR2 SYDVKM.

The chain combines TRBV28 with TRBJ2-5; D unresolved. Sequencing was done on a sample of blood. This TCR derives from a woman in her 30s with Graves' hyperthyroidism that later progressed to Graves' ophthalmopathy. CDR3 amino acids: CASNDHSDPRFGETQYF. The CDR3 DNA reads as TGTGCCAGCAACGACCATTCTGACCCCCGGTTTGGAGAGACCCAGTACTTC.